Listed below are T cell receptor beta chains from one sample, sequenced in a study of blood T cell repertoires in COVID-19. Using immunoSEQ multiplex PCR, the repertoire was profiled, and TCRdb retains in-frame clones only, with some absent. The table records 390,000 or so clones, roughly four fifths of them present only once. Sequencing used PBMCs or T cells enriched from blood (not recorded which). These receptors all stem from a woman aged 45 to 65 who had recovered from COVID-19. CDR3s include the opening cysteine and the closing phenylalanine or tryptophan.

CDR3 protein	V gene	CDR3 length	J gene
CASSRQVGNYGYTF	TRBV6-5	14	TRBJ1-2
CASSETYEQYF	TRBV5-1	11	TRBJ2-7
CAWGPQGYTF	TRBV30	10	TRBJ1-2
CASTWSSGANVLTF	TRBV6-5	14	TRBJ2-6
CASSPSVAGAYNEQFF	TRBV7-6	16	TRBJ2-1
CASSSYTGYNEQFF	TRBV5-1	14	TRBJ2-1
CASSLRLAGVTETQYF	TRBV28	16	TRBJ2-5
CASSYLGTSGPLEQYF	TRBV6-5	16	TRBJ2-7
CASSSQGARVTEAFF	TRBV3-1/TRBV3-2	15	TRBJ1-1
CASSVTGGKGTEAFF	TRBV11-2	15	TRBJ1-1
CAINESGRNRSNEKLFF	TRBV10-3	17	TRBJ1-4
CASSLVGAWGQARAEAFF	TRBV11-3	18	TRBJ1-1
CASSTGLAGAEGELFF	TRBV7-2	16	TRBJ2-2
CAWSVWLEAFF	TRBV30	11	TRBJ1-1
CASSPRTGGNTEAFF	TRBV7-9	15	TRBJ1-1
CASSMSATSGSREQYF	TRBV19	16	TRBJ2-7
CASSLGSAGGIHTQYF	TRBV13	16	TRBJ2-3
CASSVDGQGHNEQYF	TRBV9	15	TRBJ2-7
CATSRERGTSVTDTQYF	TRBV15	17	TRBJ2-3
CAWSYTGTSLRGEQFF	TRBV30	16	TRBJ2-1
CASSFGGDSYEQYF	TRBV5-4	14	TRBJ2-7
CASSLAGGTHEQFF	TRBV6-5	14	TRBJ2-1
CASSDAGGRNEQFF	TRBV6-1	14	TRBJ2-1
CASSLEGTGHTEAFF	TRBV5-1	15	TRBJ1-1
CASSPGLLAGGTDTQYF	TRBV4-2	17	TRBJ2-3
CASSQGAQGGSYGYTF	TRBV7-3	16	TRBJ1-2
CASSGRTGGSWKTQYF	TRBV6-1	16	TRBJ2-5
CASSAPGQASELDGYTF	TRBV4-2	17	TRBJ1-2
CASSVGPTLSGNTIYF	TRBV9	16	TRBJ1-3
CASTSRGPQGSYTF	TRBV19	14	TRBJ1-2
CAWSVGRGYEQYF	TRBV30	13	TRBJ2-7
CASGGQGSYGYTF	TRBV7-8	13	TRBJ1-2
CASSLTDISNYGYTF	TRBV5-1	15	TRBJ1-2
CASSSAQGVNTEAFF	TRBV11-3	15	TRBJ1-1
CASNGRLTGSLNSPLHF	TRBV2	17	TRBJ1-6
CASSGGGALQETQYF	TRBV9	15	TRBJ2-5
CASSQELGGWGEAFF	TRBV4-2	15	TRBJ1-1
CASSPGAAGGSEQYF	TRBV2	15	TRBJ2-7
CASSNLGFEGEKLFF	TRBV5-1	15	TRBJ1-4
CASSLGQYGYTF	TRBV5-8	12	TRBJ1-2
CASSRDSSNTGELFF	TRBV28	15	TRBJ2-2
CASSRQANTEAFF	TRBV6-2/TRBV6-3	13	TRBJ1-1
CASSLGQNSYNEQFF	TRBV3-1/TRBV3-2	15	TRBJ2-1
CASSQAGGGYTF	TRBV14	12	TRBJ1-2
CASCEGARETQYF	TRBV5-1	13	TRBJ2-5
CASSQGTENTEAFF	TRBV3-1/TRBV3-2	14	TRBJ1-1
CASSLRRQGKSNEQFF	TRBV7-2	16	TRBJ2-1
CASSRGTLRETQYF	TRBV7-8	14	TRBJ2-5
CASSESGQLYGYTF	TRBV6-1	14	TRBJ1-2
CASSQIGQGASGELFF	TRBV7-6	16	TRBJ2-2
CASSLNGGGLDNEQFF	TRBV7-3	16	TRBJ2-1
CAWSRDRKNSPLHF	TRBV30	14	TRBJ1-6
CASILARGVRTGELFF	TRBV7-9	16	TRBJ2-2
CASSPTELSGQGATNTEAFF	TRBV18	20	TRBJ1-1
CASSQENLVPPEAFF	TRBV4-1	15	TRBJ1-1